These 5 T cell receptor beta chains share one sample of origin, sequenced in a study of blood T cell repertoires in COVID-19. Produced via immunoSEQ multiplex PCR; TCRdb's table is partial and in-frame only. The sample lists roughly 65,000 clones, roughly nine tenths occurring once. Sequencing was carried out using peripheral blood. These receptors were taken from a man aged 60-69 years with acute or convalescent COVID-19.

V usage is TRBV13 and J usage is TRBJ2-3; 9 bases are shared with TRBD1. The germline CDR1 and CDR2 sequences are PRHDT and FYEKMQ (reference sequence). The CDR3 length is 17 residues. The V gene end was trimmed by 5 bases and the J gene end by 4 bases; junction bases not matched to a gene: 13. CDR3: CASSLNRDRARSDTQYF. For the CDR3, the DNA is TGTGCCAGCAGCCTTAATCGGGACAGGGCCAGGTCAGATACGCAGTATTTT.

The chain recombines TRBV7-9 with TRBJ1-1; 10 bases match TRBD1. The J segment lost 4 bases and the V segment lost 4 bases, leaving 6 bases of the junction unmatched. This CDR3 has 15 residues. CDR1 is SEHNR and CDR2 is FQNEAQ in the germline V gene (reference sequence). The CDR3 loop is CASSSGTGEITEAFF. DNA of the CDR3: TGTGCCAGCAGCTCCGGGACAGGGGAGATCACTGAAGCTTTCTTT. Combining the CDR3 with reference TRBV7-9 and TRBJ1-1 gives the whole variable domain DTGVSQNPRHKITKRGQNVTFRCDPISEHNRLYWYRQTLGQGPEFLTYFQNEAQLEKSRLLSDRFSAERPKGSFSTLEIQRTEQGDSAMYLCASSSGTGEITEAFFGQGTRLTVV.

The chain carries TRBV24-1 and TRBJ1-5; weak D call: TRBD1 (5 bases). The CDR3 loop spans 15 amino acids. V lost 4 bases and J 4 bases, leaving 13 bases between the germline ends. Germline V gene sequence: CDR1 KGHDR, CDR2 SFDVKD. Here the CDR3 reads CATSDPQGRNQPQHF. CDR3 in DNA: TGTGCCACCAGTGACCCCCAGGGCAGAAATCAGCCCCAGCATTTT.

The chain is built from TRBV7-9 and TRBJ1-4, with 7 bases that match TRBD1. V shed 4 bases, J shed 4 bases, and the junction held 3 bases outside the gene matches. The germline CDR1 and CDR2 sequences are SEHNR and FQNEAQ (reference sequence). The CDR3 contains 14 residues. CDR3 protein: CASSSTGINEKLFF. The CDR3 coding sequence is TGTGCCAGCAGCTCGACAGGGATTAATGAAAAACTGTTTTTT.

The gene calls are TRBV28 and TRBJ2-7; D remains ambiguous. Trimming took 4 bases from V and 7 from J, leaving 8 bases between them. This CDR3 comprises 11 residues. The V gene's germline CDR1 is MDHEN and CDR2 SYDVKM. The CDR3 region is CASSSGREQYF. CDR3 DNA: TGTGCCAGCAGTTCTGGTCGGGAGCAGTACTTC.